The sequence of this TCR beta chain was determined in a study of T cell repertoires in cytomegalovirus infection. Each CDR3 protein is one row after TCRdb ran MiXCR on the reads. The sample lists approximately 990,000 distinct CDR3 sequences, less than 35% seen once, with around 15% in the top ten. V shed 1 base and J shed 9 bases, with 9 bases lying between them. Germline V gives CDR1 SGHVS, CDR2 FNYEAQ. The CDR3 sequence is 13 residues long. Findings and limits, study-wide: Clonotypes of TCR beta that were HLA-C-restricted and CMV-specific dominated the ex vivo response. Totalled public TCR beta family frequency picked out people who carried CMV plus the relevant HLA.

This clonotype was picked up many times. Its antigen is undetermined. The clonotype comes from a human donor in good health (CMV status not recorded). Some clones in this sample may be carry-over from other donors' samples. The sequenced sample was cultured CD8+ T cells from PBMCs, obtained from culture after CMV antigen stimulation. The genes are TRBV7-6 and TRBJ2-2; possibly TRBD2 for D (5 bases). CDR3 amino acids: CASSLGRGRELFF. For the CDR3, the DNA is TGTGCCAGCAGCTTAGGACGGGGTCGGGAGCTGTTTTTT.